This T cell receptor beta chain is drawn from a study of T-cell reconstitution after alpha-beta-depleted transplantation in children. Study-wide findings and caveats: There were reportedly several hundred expanded graft clones from which alpha-beta T cells came about two months after transplant. There were some patients whose high TCRbeta diversity at day 60 came from surviving recipient T cells and thymic progenitors. Fresh T-cell production supplied most of the T-cell counts and diversity seen one year after transplant.

CDR1 is SGDLS, CDR2 YYNGEE, per germline. V was pared by 5 bases and J by 4 bases, with 12 bases between. This CDR3 has 14 amino acids. Unique molecular identifiers were incorporated into the prepared TCRbeta library. Each CDR3 protein gets one entry after TCRdb re-called the PCR reads with MiXCR. Counted here are 780,000 or so distinct CDR3 sequences, about 16% occurring once; the ten biggest clones make up around 5.3%. This clonotype was seen a handful of times. Antigen: not known. The sequence came from a male patient aged 10 to 17 who had a stem cell transplant for acute lymphoblastic leukemia, so the T cells may come from the graft donor. The chain employs TRBV9 and TRBJ2-2, with D perhaps being TRBD1 or TRBD2 (5 bases each). The starting material was PBMCs, mostly from graft donor cells, obtained 360 days after TCRalphabeta/CD19-depleted stem cell transplant. Here the CDR3 DNA reads TGTGCCAGCAGTGGATCGGGGCTCACCGGGGAGCTGTTTTTT. Its translation: CASSGSGLTGELFF.